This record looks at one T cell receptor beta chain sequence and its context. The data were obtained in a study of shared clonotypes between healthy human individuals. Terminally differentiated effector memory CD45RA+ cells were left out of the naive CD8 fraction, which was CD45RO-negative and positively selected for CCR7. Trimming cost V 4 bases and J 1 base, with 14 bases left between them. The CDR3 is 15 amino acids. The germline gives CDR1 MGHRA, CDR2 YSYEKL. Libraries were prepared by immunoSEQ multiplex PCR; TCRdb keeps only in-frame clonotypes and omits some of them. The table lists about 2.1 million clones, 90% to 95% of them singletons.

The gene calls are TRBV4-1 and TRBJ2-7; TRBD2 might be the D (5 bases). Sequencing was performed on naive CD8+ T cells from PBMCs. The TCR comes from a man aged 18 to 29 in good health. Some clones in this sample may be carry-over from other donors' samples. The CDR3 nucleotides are TGCGCCAGCAGCCCTATCACCGGGAATTCCTACGAGCAGTACTTC. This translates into CASSPITGNSYEQYF.